This T cell receptor (beta chain) was identified during a study of cytomegalovirus exposure and HLA in healthy donors. Profiling relied on immunoSEQ multiplex PCR, and the TCRdb table lists in-frame clones only, not all of them. The sample yields roughly 130,000 clones, 86% seen once. The CDR3 loop spans 17 amino acids. From germline, CDR1 is ENHRY and CDR2 SYGVKD. This clone appeared once. The junction departs from germline at one end; a sequencing error may be responsible. V is TRBV10-3 and J is TRBJ2-2; possibly TRBD2 for D (5 bases). Specimen: PBMCs. The receptor was derived from a man between 18 and 35 years old in good health and CMV-seronegative. CDR3 amino acids: CAISDSSNTKFTGEPFF. The CDR3 region has the DNA TGTGCCATCAGTGATTCCTCCAATACCAAATTCACCGGGGAGCCGTTTTTT.